The present entry profiles one TCR beta chain with its context. Sequencing was performed with immunoSEQ multiplex PCR; in TCRdb, only in-frame clones are kept and a portion is missing. This table holds approximately 190,000 clones, around nine tenths found once. These data belong to a study of T cell responses to AZD1222 COVID-19 vaccine. Germline CDR1 and CDR2: LGHDT and YNNKEL (reference sequence). The V end was cut by 7 bases, the J end by 4 bases, with 17 bases between. The CDR3 is 15 amino acids. This TCR was sampled from an adult who received the MenACWY meningococcal vaccine as a control. Material: peripheral blood, obtained 28 days after the second dose of the MenACWY control vaccine. The V call is TRBV3-1 (or the pseudogene TRBV3-2), the J call TRBJ2-1, with a tentative D call TRBD1 (6 bases). The CDR3 sequence: CASKAGQFPYNEQFF. The CDR3 DNA is TGTGCCAGCAAAGCCGGACAGTTCCCTTACAATGAGCAGTTCTTC.